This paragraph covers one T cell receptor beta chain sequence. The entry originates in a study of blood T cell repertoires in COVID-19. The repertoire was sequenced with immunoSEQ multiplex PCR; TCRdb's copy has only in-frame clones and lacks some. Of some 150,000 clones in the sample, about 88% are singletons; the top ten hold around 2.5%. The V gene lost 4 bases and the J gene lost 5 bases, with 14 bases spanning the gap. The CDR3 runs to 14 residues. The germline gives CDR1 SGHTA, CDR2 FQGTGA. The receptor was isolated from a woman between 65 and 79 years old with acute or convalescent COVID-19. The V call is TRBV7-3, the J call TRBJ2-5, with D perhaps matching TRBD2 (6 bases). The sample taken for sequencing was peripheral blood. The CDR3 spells CASSSGSGVETQYF. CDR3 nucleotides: TGTGCCAGCAGCTCAGGGTCGGGGGTCGAGACCCAGTACTTC.